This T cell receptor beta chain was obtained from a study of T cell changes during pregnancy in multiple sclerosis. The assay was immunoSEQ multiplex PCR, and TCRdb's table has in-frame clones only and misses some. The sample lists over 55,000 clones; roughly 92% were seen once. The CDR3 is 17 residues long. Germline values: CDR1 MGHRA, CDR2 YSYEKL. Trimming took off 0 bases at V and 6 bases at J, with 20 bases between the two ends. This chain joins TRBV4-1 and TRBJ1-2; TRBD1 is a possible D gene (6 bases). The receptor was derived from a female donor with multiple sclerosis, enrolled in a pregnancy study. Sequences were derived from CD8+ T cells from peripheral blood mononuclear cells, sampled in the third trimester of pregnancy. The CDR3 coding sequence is TGCGCCAGCAGCCAAGAATGTTGTCCAGGGGAGAAGGATGGCTACACCTTC. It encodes CASSQECCPGEKDGYTF.